The 2 T cell receptor beta chains reported below all come from one sample, sequenced in a study of blood T cell repertoires in COVID-19. TCRdb's copy holds only in-frame clones and misses some; the assay was immunoSEQ multiplex PCR. The repertoire consists of about 200,000 clones, with roughly 73% occurring once and the leading ten covering 2.8%. What was sequenced was peripheral blood. Every receptor here comes from a woman at least 80 years old with active or convalescent COVID-19.

The CDR3 region is CASSPGGGPGTGELFF. Written as DNA, the CDR3 is TGCGCCAGCAGCCCCGGCGGGGGGCCCGGGACCGGGGAGCTGTTTTTT. The V gene is TRBV5-1, the J gene TRBJ2-2; 8 positions match TRBD2. Germline values: CDR1 SGHRS, CDR2 YFSETQ. The CDR3 has 16 amino acids. V trimming: 4 bases; J trimming: 5 bases; junction bases outside the gene matches: 10.

The V gene is TRBV11-2, the J gene TRBJ1-1, with a tentative D call TRBD1 (6 bases). Trimming shortened V by 1 base and J by 5 bases, and 14 bases separated the two germline ends. The CDR3 runs to 15 residues. Germline lookup yields CDR1 SGHAT and CDR2 FQNNGV. CDR3 DNA: TGTGCCAGCAGCTTAGTGCAGGGGAAGGGGACTGAAGCTTTCTTT. It yields the protein CASSLVQGKGTEAFF.